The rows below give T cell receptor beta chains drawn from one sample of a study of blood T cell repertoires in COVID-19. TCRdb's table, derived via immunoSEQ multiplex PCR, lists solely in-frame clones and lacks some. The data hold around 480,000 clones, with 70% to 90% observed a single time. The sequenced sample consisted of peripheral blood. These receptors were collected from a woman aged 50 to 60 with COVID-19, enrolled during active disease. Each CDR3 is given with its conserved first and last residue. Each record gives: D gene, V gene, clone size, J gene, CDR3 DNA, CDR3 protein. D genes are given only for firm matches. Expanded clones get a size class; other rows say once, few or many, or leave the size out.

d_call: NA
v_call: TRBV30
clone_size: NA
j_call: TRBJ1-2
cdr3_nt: TGTGCCTGGAGACACAGGGTAGACGGCAACTATGGCTACACCTTC
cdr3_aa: CAWRHRVDGNYGYTF

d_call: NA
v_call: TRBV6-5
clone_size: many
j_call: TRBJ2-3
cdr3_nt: TGTGCCAGCAGGGGTTACGGGACTAGCACAGATACGCAGTATTTT
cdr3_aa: CASRGYGTSTDTQYF

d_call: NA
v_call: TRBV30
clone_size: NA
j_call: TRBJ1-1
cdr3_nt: TGTGCCTGGAGTCAGAGAGGGAGAGAAGCTTTCTTT
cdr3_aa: CAWSQRGREAFF

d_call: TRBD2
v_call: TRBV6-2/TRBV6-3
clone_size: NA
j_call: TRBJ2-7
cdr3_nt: TGTGCCAGCAGTCTAGCGGGGGGCCGGAGCGAGCAGTACTTC
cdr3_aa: CASSLAGGRSEQYF

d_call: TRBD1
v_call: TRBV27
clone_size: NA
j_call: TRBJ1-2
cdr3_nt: TGTGCCAGCAGTATTAGGGGGCTGTATGGCTACACCTTC
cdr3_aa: CASSIRGLYGYTF

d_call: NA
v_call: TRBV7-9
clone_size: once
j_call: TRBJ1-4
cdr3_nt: TGTGCCAGCAGCTTAGGTCGGGGGTACATTGATGAAAAACTGTTTTTT
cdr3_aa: CASSLGRGYIDEKLFF

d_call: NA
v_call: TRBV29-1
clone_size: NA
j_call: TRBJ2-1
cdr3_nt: TGCAGCGTTGAATGGGCAGGGGGGAATGAGCAGTTCTTC
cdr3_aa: CSVEWAGGNEQFF

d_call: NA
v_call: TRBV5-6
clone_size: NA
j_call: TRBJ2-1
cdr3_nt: TGTGCCAGCAGCCCAACAGGGTACAATGAGCAGTTCTTC
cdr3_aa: CASSPTGYNEQFF

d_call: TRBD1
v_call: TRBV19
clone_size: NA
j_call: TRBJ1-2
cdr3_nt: TGTGCCAGTAGTATCACAGGGGACGGCTACACCTTC
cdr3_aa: CASSITGDGYTF

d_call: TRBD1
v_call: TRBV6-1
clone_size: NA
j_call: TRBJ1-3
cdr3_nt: TGTGCCAGCAGTGCGGGACAGGCGTCTTACTCTGGAAACACCATATATTTT
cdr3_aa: CASSAGQASYSGNTIYF

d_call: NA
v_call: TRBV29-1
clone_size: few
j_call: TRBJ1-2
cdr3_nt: TGCAGCGGGGGGGGAGTCAACTATGGCTACACCTTC
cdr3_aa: CSGGGVNYGYTF

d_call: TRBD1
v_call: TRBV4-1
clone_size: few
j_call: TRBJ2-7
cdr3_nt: TGCGCCAGCAGCCTATCTGTATGGGACAGGGGGCAATCCTACGAGCAGTACTTC
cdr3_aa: CASSLSVWDRGQSYEQYF

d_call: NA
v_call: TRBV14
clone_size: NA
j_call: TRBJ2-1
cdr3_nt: TGTGCCAGCAGCCAAGATGGGGCGGGACCGTACAATGAGCAGTTCTTC
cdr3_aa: CASSQDGAGPYNEQFF

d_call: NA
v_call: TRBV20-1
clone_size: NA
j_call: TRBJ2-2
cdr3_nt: TGCAGTGCTAGTGGCTCCCAAAGGGGTGGCGGGGAGCTGTTTTTT
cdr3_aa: CSASGSQRGGGELFF

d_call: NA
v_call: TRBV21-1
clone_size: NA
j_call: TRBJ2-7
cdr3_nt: TGTGCCAGCTGGGTCTCAGGGGGGTACGAGCAGTACTTC
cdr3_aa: CASWVSGGYEQYF

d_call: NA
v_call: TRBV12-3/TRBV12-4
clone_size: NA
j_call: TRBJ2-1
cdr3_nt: TGTGCCAGCAGTTACGGGACACCTAGGGAGTTCTTC
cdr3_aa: CASSYGTPREFF

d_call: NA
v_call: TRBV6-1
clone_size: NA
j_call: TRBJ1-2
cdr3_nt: TGTGCCAGCAGTGAGGGGGCAATCGACGAGTTGGGCGGCTACACCTTC
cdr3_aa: CASSEGAIDELGGYTF

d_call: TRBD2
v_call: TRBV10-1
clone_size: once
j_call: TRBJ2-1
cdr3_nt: TGCGCCAGCAGTCCGCCGGGACTAGCTGACAATGAGCAGTTCTTC
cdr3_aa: CASSPPGLADNEQFF

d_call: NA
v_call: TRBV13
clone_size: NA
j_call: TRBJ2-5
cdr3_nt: TGTGCCAGCAGCTTTGTGCGGAAAGAGACCCAGTACTTC
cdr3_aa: CASSFVRKETQYF

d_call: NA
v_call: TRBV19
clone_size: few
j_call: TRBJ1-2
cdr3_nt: TGTGCCAGTAGTATTGGTCCAGAGGGCAGCGGGGGCTACACCTTC
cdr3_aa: CASSIGPEGSGGYTF

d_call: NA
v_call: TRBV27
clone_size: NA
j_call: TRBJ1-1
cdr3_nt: TGTGCCAGCAGTTTATGGGCCCAAGGGGACACTGAAGCTTTCTTT
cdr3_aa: CASSLWAQGDTEAFF

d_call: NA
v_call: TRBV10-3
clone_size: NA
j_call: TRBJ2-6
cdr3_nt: TGTGCCATCAGTGCTCGACACAGCTCTGGGGCCAACGTCCTGACTTTC
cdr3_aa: CAISARHSSGANVLTF

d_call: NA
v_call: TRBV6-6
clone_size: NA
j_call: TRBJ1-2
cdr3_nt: TGTGCCAGCAGAGAGGCAGGGGCTCGCTACACCTTC
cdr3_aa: CASREAGARYTF

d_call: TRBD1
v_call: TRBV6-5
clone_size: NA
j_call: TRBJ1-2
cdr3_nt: TGTGCCAGCACCCCAACCCGGACAGGAGGACCTGGCTACACCTTC
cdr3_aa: CASTPTRTGGPGYTF

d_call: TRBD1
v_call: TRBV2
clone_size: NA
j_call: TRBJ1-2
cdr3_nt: TGTGCCAGCAGTGAAAGGGACAGGGGGAATGGCTACACCTTC
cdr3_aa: CASSERDRGNGYTF

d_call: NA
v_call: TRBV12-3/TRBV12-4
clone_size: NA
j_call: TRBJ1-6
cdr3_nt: TGTGCCAGCAGCAGACAGAATTCACCCCTCCACTTT
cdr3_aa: CASSRQNSPLHF

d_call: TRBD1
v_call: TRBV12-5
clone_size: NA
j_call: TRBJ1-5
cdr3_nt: TGTGCTAGTGGTTTGGTCCCTGGACAGGGTAAGCGCAATCAGCCCCAGCATTTT
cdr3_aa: CASGLVPGQGKRNQPQHF

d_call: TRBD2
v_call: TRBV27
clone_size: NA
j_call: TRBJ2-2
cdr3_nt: TGTGCCAGCAGTTCGAGGACTAGCTTAAACACCGGGGAGCTGTTTTTT
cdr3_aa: CASSSRTSLNTGELFF

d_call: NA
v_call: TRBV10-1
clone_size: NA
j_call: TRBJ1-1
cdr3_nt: TGCGCCAGCAGTGACGGAGCCACTGAAGCTTTCTTT
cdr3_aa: CASSDGATEAFF

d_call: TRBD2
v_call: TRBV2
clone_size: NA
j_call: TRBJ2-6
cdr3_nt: TGTGCCAGCAGTGGGCCGGGACTAGCGGAACTCTCTGGGGCCAACGTCCTGACTTTC
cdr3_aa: CASSGPGLAELSGANVLTF

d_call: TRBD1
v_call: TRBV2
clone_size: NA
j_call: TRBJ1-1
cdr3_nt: TGTGCCAGCAGTTACGACAGGGCAGTTGAAGCTTTCTTT
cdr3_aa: CASSYDRAVEAFF

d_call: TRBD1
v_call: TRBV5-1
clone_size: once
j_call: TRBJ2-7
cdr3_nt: TGCGCCAGCAAGGAACAGGGGGACTCCTACGAGCAGTACTTC
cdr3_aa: CASKEQGDSYEQYF

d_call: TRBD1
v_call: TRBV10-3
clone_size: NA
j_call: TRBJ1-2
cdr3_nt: TGTGCCAGCTCCCTACAGGGGGCCAATGGCTACACCTTC
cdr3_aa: CASSLQGANGYTF

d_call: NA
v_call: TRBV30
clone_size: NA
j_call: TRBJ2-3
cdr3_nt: TGTGCCTGGAGTGAGGGGGACATCGGGTACACAGATACGCAGTATTTT
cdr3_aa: CAWSEGDIGYTDTQYF

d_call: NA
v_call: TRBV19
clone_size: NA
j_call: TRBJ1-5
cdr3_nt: TGTGCCAGTAGTATGGGGAGGGGCAATCAGCCCCAGCATTTT
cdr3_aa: CASSMGRGNQPQHF

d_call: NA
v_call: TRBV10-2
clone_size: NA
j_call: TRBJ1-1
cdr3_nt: TGCGCCAGCAGTGAGGGTGGGGGGACCCCTGAAGCTTTCTTT
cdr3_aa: CASSEGGGTPEAFF

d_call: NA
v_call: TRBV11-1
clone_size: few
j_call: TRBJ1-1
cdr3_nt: TGTGCCAGCAGCCTTGCGCGTTCTCGGACTGAAGCTTTCTTT
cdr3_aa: CASSLARSRTEAFF

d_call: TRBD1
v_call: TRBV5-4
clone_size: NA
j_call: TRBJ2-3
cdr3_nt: TGTGCCAGCAGCTCGGACAGGGGGCAGGTCCCGGATACGCAGTATTTT
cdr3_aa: CASSSDRGQVPDTQYF

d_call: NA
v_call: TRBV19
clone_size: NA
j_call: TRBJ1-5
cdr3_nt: TGTGCCAGTAGTATAAACGCAGGGTCACAGCCCCAGCATTTT
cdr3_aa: CASSINAGSQPQHF

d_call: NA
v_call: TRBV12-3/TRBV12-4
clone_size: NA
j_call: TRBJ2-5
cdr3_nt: TGTGCCAGCAGCCTCGACTTCCAAGAGACCCAGTACTTC
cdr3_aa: CASSLDFQETQYF

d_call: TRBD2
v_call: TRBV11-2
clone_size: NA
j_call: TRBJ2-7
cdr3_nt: TGTGCCAGCAGCTTAATGCCGGCTAGCGGGGGGGCCGGCGAGCAGTACTTC
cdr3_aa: CASSLMPASGGAGEQYF

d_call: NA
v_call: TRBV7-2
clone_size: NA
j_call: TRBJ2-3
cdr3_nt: TGTGCCAGCAGCAAGATGGGGGGAGTAGGCACAGATACGCAGTATTTT
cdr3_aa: CASSKMGGVGTDTQYF

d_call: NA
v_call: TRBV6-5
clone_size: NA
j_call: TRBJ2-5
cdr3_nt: TGTGCCAGCGAGGAGTCAACAGGGAATGGAAAGACCCAGTACTTC
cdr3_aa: CASEESTGNGKTQYF

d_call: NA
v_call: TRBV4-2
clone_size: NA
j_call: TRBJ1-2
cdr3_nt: TGTGCCAGCAGCCAGGAGAGGGAGCGTGGCTACACCTTC
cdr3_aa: CASSQERERGYTF

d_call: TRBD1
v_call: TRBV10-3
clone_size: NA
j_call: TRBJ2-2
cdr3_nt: TGTGCCATCAGTGTTGGGACAGGGGCGAACACCGGGGAGCTGTTTTTT
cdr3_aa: CAISVGTGANTGELFF

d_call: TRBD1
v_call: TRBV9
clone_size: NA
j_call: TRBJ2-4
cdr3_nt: TGTGCCAGCAGCCAACGGGACAGGGGAGAATCCAATAATCAGTACTTC
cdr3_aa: CASSQRDRGESNNQYF

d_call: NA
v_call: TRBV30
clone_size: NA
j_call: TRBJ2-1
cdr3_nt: TGTGCCTGGATCTCTAGGAGGGGGCTCTACAATGAGCAGTTCTTC
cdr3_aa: CAWISRRGLYNEQFF

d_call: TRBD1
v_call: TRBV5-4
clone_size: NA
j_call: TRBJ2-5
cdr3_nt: TGTGCCAGCAGCTTGGGGGACAGAGAGACCCAGTACTTC
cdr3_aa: CASSLGDRETQYF

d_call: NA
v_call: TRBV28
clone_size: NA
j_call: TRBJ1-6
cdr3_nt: TGTGCCAGCAGCCCCCGGTTTGTCGATTCACCCCTCCACTTT
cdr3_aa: CASSPRFVDSPLHF

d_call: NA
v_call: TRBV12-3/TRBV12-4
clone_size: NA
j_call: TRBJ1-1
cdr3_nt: TGTGCCAGCAGTTTGAATGGGGCCGGCGAAGCTTTCTTT
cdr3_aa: CASSLNGAGEAFF

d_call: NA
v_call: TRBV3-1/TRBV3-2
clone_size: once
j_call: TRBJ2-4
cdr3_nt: TGTGCCAGCAGCCAAGGGAGAAGCAACATTCAGTACTTC
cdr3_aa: CASSQGRSNIQYF

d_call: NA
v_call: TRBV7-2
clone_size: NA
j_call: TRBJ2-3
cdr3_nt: TGTGCCAGTCTGGGGGGGCCCAGGGCTACGCAGTATTTT
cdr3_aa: CASLGGPRATQYF

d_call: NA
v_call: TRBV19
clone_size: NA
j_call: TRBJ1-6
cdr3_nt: TGTGCCAGTAAAAGGGGATTTCGTAATTCACCCCTCCACTTT
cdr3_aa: CASKRGFRNSPLHF

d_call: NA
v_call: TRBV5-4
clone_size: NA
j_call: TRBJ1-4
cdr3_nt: TGTGCCAGCAGTATAATGGGCGAAGAAAAACTGTTTTTT
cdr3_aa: CASSIMGEEKLFF

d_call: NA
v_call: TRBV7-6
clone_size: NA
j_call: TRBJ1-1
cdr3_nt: TGTGCCAGCAGCTCGACACTGAACACTGAAGCTTTCTTT
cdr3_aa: CASSSTLNTEAFF

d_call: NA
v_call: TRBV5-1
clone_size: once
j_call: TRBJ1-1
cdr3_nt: TGCGCCAGCAGCTTGGATGCAGGGTTGAACACTGAAGCTTTCTTT
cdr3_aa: CASSLDAGLNTEAFF

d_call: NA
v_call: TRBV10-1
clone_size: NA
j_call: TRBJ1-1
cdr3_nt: TGCGCCAGCAGTGAGTCCTTGAACACTGAAGCTTTCTTT
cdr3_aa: CASSESLNTEAFF